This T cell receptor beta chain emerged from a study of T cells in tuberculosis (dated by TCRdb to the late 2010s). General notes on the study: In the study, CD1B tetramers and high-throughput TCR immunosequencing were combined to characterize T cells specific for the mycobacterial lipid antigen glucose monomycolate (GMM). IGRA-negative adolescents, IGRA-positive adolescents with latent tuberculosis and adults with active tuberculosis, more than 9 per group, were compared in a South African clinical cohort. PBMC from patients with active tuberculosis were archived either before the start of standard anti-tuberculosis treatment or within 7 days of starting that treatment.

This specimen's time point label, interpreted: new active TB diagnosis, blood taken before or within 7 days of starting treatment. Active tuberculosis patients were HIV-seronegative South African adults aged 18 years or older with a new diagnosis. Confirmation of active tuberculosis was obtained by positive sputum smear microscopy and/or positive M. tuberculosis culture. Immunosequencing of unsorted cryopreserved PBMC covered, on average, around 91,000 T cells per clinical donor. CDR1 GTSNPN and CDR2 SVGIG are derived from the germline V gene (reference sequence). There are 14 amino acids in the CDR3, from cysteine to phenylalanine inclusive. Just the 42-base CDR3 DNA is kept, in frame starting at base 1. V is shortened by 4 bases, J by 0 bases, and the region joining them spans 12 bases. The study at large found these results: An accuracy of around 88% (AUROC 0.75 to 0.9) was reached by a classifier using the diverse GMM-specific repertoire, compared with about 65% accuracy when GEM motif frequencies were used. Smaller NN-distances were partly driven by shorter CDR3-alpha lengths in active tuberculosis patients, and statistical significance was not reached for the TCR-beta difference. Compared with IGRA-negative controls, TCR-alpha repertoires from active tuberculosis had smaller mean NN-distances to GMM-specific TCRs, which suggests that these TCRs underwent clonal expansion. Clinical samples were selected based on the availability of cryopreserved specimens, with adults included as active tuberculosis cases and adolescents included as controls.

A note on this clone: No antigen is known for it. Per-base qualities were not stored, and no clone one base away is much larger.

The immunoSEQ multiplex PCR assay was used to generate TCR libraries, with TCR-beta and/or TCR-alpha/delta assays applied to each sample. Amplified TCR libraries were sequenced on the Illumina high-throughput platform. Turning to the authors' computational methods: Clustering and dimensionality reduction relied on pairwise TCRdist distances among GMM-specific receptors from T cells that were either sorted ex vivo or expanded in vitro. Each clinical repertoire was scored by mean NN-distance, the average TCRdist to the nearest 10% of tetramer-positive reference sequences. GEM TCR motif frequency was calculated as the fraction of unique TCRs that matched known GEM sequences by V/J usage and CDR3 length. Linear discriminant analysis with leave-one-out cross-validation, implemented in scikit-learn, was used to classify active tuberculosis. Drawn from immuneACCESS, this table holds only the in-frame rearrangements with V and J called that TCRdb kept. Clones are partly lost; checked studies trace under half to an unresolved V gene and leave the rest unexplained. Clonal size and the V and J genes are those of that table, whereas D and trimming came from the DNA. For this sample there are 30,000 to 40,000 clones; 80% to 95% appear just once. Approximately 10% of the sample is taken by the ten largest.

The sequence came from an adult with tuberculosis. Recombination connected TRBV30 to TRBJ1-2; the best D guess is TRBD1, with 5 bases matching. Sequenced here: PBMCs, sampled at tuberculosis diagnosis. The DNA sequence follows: TGTGCCTGGAACCCACCCAGGGCTAACTATGGCTACACCTTC. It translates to CAWNPPRANYGYTF. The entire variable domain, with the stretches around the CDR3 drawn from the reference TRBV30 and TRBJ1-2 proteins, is SQTIHQWPATLVQPVGSPLSLECTVEGTSNPNLYWYRQAAGRGLQLLFYSVGIGQISSEVPQNLSASRPQDRQFILSSKKLLLSDSGFYLCAWNPPRANYGYTFGSGTRLTVV.